These T cell receptor beta chains were read from a single sample in a study of pediatric ulcerative colitis. Repertoires were generated with immunoSEQ multiplex PCR, while TCRdb's copy carries only in-frame clones and drops some. Altogether 18,000 or so clones are present, roughly 69% being singletons, with the ten largest covering roughly 7.2%. Sequencing was done on a sample of gut tissue. These receptors were collected from a boy between 10 and 17 years old with moderate ulcerative colitis. The CDR3 runs from the conserved cysteine through the conserved F or W. The D gene is left open where the match is weak. Clone size is given for some rows only: seen once, a few or many times, or a class if the clone is expanded.

j_call,v_call,d_call,clone_size,cdr3_nt,cdr3_aa
TRBJ2-3,TRBV7-3,TRBD1,few,TGTGCCAGCAACTCGGGTGGGACAGGAACGCAGTATTTT,CASNSGGTGTQYF
TRBJ1-2,TRBV11-2,TRBD1,NA,TGTGCCAGCAGCTCAGGACAGGGGAACTATGGCTACACCTTC,CASSSGQGNYGYTF
TRBJ2-7,TRBV19,TRBD1,NA,TGTGCCAGTAGTCCAGGGACAGTCCTCGGGACCTACGAGCAGTACTTC,CASSPGTVLGTYEQYF
TRBJ2-1,TRBV6-5,NA,NA,TGTGCCAGCAGTTACTCGATTGCGGGGAATGAGCAGTTCTTC,CASSYSIAGNEQFF
TRBJ1-2,TRBV23-1,NA,NA,TGCGCCAGCAACCTCCCGGGACACCTTCGCGGCTACACCTTC,CASNLPGHLRGYTF
TRBJ2-5,TRBV2,NA,NA,TGTGCCAGCAAAAGAGAGGGGGAGACCCAGTACTTC,CASKREGETQYF
TRBJ1-3,TRBV5-6,NA,NA,TGTGCCAGCAGCTTGGCCGACGTCTCGAGGGGCATATATTTT,CASSLADVSRGIYF
TRBJ2-3,TRBV5-1,NA,NA,TGCGCCAGCAGCTTGTGGTCGCAAATCACAGATACGCAGTATTTT,CASSLWSQITDTQYF
TRBJ1-2,TRBV27,NA,NA,TGTGCCAGCAGTTTATTGCCCTCAAGCTGGGGACCCTATGGCTACACCTTC,CASSLLPSSWGPYGYTF
TRBJ2-3,TRBV18,TRBD2,NA,TGTGCCAGCTCACCCACTACTAGCGGGGGTGGAGATACGCAGTATTTT,CASSPTTSGGGDTQYF
TRBJ1-4,TRBV18,NA,NA,TGTGCCAGCTCACCCGGGACGACTAATGAAAAACTGTTTTTT,CASSPGTTNEKLFF
TRBJ2-1,TRBV10-2,TRBD2,NA,TGCGCCAGCAGTGCTGATCCTTGGGCTAGCGGATCCAATGAGCAGTTCTTC,CASSADPWASGSNEQFF
TRBJ2-3,TRBV19,TRBD2,NA,TGTGCCAGTAGTGGGCGACTAGCGGGAGATCCAGATACGCAGTATTTT,CASSGRLAGDPDTQYF
TRBJ1-2,TRBV13,NA,once,TGTGCCAGCAGCGGTGGGGACTGGGTAAGAGACGGCTACACCTTC,CASSGGDWVRDGYTF
TRBJ1-2,TRBV6-5,NA,NA,TGTGCCAGCAGTTACTCGGACAACTATGGCTACACCTTC,CASSYSDNYGYTF
TRBJ2-1,TRBV9,TRBD2,NA,TGTGCCAGCAGCGTGGGACTAGGAAAGGACAATGAGCAGTTCTTC,CASSVGLGKDNEQFF
TRBJ2-1,TRBV4-1,NA,NA,TGCGCCAGCAGCCTGACAGGAGAAGCATACAATGAGCAGTTCTTC,CASSLTGEAYNEQFF
TRBJ1-5,TRBV15,NA,NA,TGTGCCACCAGCAGAGAAGGGTTGCGCAATCAGCCCCAGCATTTT,CATSREGLRNQPQHF
TRBJ2-1,TRBV29-1,NA,few,TGCAGCGTTGCGAGGGGCGATGACAGATACAATGAGCAGTTCTTC,CSVARGDDRYNEQFF
TRBJ2-7,TRBV27,TRBD1,NA,TGTGCCAGTGTTAAGACAGGGTTCTCCTACGAGCAGTACTTC,CASVKTGFSYEQYF
TRBJ1-1,TRBV7-6,NA,NA,TGTGCCAGCAGCTTACAGGAGTACACTGAAGCTTTCTTT,CASSLQEYTEAFF
TRBJ2-7,TRBV29-1,NA,NA,TGCAGCGTTAGAAAAGGGGATTCCGAGCAGTACTTC,CSVRKGDSEQYF
TRBJ1-1,TRBV15,NA,NA,TGTGCCACCAGCAGAGATAGCAGGTTTGAAGCTTTCTTT,CATSRDSRFEAFF
TRBJ2-2,TRBV27,NA,NA,TGTGCCAGCACCCAGAGGGCAGGGGCGAACACCGGGGAGCTGTTTTTT,CASTQRAGANTGELFF
TRBJ1-2,TRBV19,NA,once,TGTGCCAGTAATCAGGACTCTCGGAGTGACTATGGCTACACCTTC,CASNQDSRSDYGYTF
TRBJ2-7,TRBV18,TRBD1,NA,TGTGCCAGCTCACGCCCGGGACAGGGTCAGTACGAGCAGTACTTC,CASSRPGQGQYEQYF
TRBJ1-2,TRBV7-2,TRBD1,NA,TGTGCCAGCAGCTTGGGACAGAATTATGGCTACACCTTC,CASSLGQNYGYTF
TRBJ1-2,TRBV4-3,NA,once,TGCGCCAGCAGCATCGAGCGGACAGTCTATGGCTACACCTTC,CASSIERTVYGYTF
TRBJ2-4,TRBV7-6,TRBD2,NA,TGTGCCAGCAGTCCCTTAGCGGGCCTCAAAAACATTCAGTACTTC,CASSPLAGLKNIQYF
TRBJ2-5,TRBV5-5,NA,NA,TGTGCCAGCAGCTATAAGGAGACCCAGTACTTC,CASSYKETQYF
TRBJ1-5,TRBV19,NA,NA,TGTGCCAGTAGAAAGATCCGGGAGACGAATCAGCCCCAGCATTTT,CASRKIRETNQPQHF
TRBJ2-7,TRBV19,NA,once,TGTGCCAGTAGTATTTCGGCCAGGCCCTCCTACGAGCAGTACTTC,CASSISARPSYEQYF
TRBJ1-1,TRBV15,NA,NA,TGTGCCACCAGCCCCCCTCCCCGATTGAACACTGAAGCTTTCTTT,CATSPPPRLNTEAFF
TRBJ1-2,TRBV11-2,NA,few,TGTGCCAGCAGCTTAGGTGCAGGCAACTATGGCTACACCTTC,CASSLGAGNYGYTF
TRBJ2-7,TRBV2,TRBD2,NA,TGTGCCACCCAGACTAGCAGCTACGAGCAGTACTTC,CATQTSSYEQYF
TRBJ2-5,TRBV27,TRBD2,NA,TGTGCCAGCAGTTTTTTAACTAGCGGGTGGGAGACCCAGTACTTC,CASSFLTSGWETQYF
TRBJ2-1,TRBV4-1,NA,few,TGCGCCAGCAGCCCTCATACTGCGAATGAGCAGTTCTTC,CASSPHTANEQFF
TRBJ2-5,TRBV5-8,NA,NA,TGTGCCAGCAGCTCATATTATGGACAGTCTCAAGAGACCCAGTACTTC,CASSSYYGQSQETQYF
TRBJ1-3,TRBV9,NA,few,TGTGCCAGCAGCGATGGGTGGGACACCATATATTTT,CASSDGWDTIYF
TRBJ1-2,TRBV10-3,TRBD1,NA,TGTGCCATCAGTGATTACGCCGACCAGGGGGCGGGCTATGGCTACACCTTC,CAISDYADQGAGYGYTF
TRBJ2-4,TRBV9,NA,NA,TGTGCCAGCAGCACCTCAGGGGTCTCGAACATTCAGTACTTC,CASSTSGVSNIQYF
TRBJ1-4,TRBV2,TRBD1,NA,TGTGCCAATCAACAGGGGAGTGATGAAAAACTGTTTTTT,CANQQGSDEKLFF
TRBJ1-2,TRBV5-4,NA,NA,TGTGCCAGCAGTACTGGGGGTAGTAGCTATGGCTACACCTTC,CASSTGGSSYGYTF
TRBJ2-7,TRBV29-1,TRBD2,NA,TGCAGCGTTGATCTCATGGGACTAGCGGGAGTATCCGAGCAGTACTTC,CSVDLMGLAGVSEQYF
TRBJ2-1,TRBV7-8,TRBD2,NA,TGTGCCAGCAGCTCCTCCCTGGGGGGGAGGGCTAATGAGCAGTTCTTC,CASSSSLGGRANEQFF
TRBJ2-2,TRBV7-2,NA,NA,TGTGCCAGCAGCGAATGGGCGAACACCGGGGAGCTGTTTTTT,CASSEWANTGELFF
TRBJ2-2,TRBV7-2,NA,NA,TGTGCCAGCAGCTCGGACAGACGACACACCGGGGAGCTGTTTTTT,CASSSDRRHTGELFF